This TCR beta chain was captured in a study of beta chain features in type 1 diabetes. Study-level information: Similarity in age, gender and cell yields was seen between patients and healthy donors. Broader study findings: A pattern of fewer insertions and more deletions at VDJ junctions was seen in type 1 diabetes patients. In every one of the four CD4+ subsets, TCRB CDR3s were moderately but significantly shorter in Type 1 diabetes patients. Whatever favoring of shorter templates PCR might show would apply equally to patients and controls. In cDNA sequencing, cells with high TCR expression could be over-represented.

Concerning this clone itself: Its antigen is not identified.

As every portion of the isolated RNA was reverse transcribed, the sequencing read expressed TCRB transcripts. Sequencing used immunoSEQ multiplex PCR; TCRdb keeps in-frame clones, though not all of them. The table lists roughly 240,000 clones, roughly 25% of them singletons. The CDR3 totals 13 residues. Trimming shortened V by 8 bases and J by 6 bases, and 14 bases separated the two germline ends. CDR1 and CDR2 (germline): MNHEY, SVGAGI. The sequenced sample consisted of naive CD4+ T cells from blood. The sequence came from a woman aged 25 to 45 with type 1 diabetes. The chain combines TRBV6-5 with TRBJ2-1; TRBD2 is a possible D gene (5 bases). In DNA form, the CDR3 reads TGTGCCAGCGAGGACCGCCGGGGCAATGAGCAGTTCTTC. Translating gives CASEDRRGNEQFF.